The following is a T cell receptor (beta chain) sequence with its context. What antigen it recognizes has not been identified. The cohort consisted of 600 to 750 healthy bone marrow donors. Cohort members were all nominally healthy when sampled, although unrecorded immune exposures were likely present. The donor was CMV seronegative and belonged to the group of 350 or so seronegative cohort members. A peripheral blood sample was collected from each donor, and TCR beta sequencing was performed on peripheral blood mononuclear cells. The Qiagen DNeasy Blood Extraction Kit was used to extract genomic DNA from the blood cell samples. This entry is derived from a study of cytomegalovirus exposure and HLA in healthy donors (dated by TCRdb to about 2017). Notes on the research overall: In an earlier analysis of about 560 of the donors, 276 Gb of sequence data and 100 million or so unique TCR beta sequences from about 190 million T cells were reported. Roughly 300 gigabases of sequencing data and 80 million or so unique TCR sequences were included in an early release covering about 700 HLA-typed donors. The genetic ancestry cluster associated with self-reported Caucasian donors included 81% of the approximately 400 genotyped donors. The study was designed to test whether signatures of past pathogen exposure could be identified by cataloging public T cell receptors. The study profiled the T cell repertoires of 500 to 800 subjects by immunosequencing and related them to cytomegalovirus serostatus. Along with the roughly 700-subject first cohort, a separate validation cohort of around 120 different subjects was used. To predict cytomegalovirus infection status, the study combined high-throughput TCR immunosequencing, statistical association of individual TCRs with disease status, and machine learning. In a later analysis, previously published TCR beta repertoires from 666 donors were re-analyzed and high-resolution HLA genotyping was added so that TCR occurrence patterns could be studied. In the later analysis, no new phenotypic data were used to find candidate immune exposures; instead, reliance was placed on TCR beta sequences and their occurrence across donors. An earlier analysis of more than 450 of the donors used high-throughput TCR beta sequencing to judge whether each TCR beta V gene segment behaved as functional or pseudogenic. Donor age, sex, ethnicity and CMV serostatus were compiled together with the repertoire data. A later genetic analysis used genome-wide SNP genotypes for about three fifths of the 666 donors, treating that subset as a discovery cohort. All discovery cohort repertoires had been generated using a single sequencing platform. HLA typing covered class I and class II loci at four-digit resolution. The number of typed donors differed by locus: about 620-630 for A, B, C, DRB1 and DQB1; some 500 for DQA1; over 600 for DPA1; and roughly 470 for DPB1. Roughly five DR-DQ haplotypes were handled as single units for association and clustering because linkage in the cohort was strong. Across 300 to 400 genotyped donors of the cohort, an average of 235,054 unique TCR beta nucleotide sequences per donor were sequenced, and 15% to 20% of those sequences were non-productive.

The protocol used for the library was the immunoSEQ multiplex PCR assay. For the multiplex PCR, a mixture combining 60 forward primers for TCR Vbeta segments and 13 reverse primers for TCR Jbeta segments was used. A multiplex PCR assay on genomic DNA amplified the CDR3 region of rearranged TCR beta genes. The Illumina HiSeq System was used to sequence the amplified TCR beta libraries as 87-base-pair reads. As for the authors' bioinformatics: Across the roughly 600 repertoires, a later analysis counted 80 million or so unique TCR beta chains, roughly 11 million of which were shared by at least two donors. Raw reads were error-corrected and collapsed into unique sequences with a nearest-neighbor algorithm that merged closely related sequences to remove PCR and sequencing errors. V, D and J gene segments were assigned by aligning CDR3 sequences to IMGT reference sequences. For a sequence to be retained, a match of at least six nucleotides was required to both a V gene segment and a J gene segment. Rearrangements were classified as productive when the CDR3 lacked stop codons and remained in frame with V and J, and all other rearrangements were classified as non-productive. Following IMGT convention, CDR3 was defined as the stretch from the second conserved V-encoded cysteine to the conserved J-encoded phenylalanine. Sequences without an unambiguous match to a single V gene segment were excluded from the earlier analysis of about 600 of the donors. In an earlier analysis of around 600 of the donors, V segments were called functional above 56.7% productive rearrangements and were called segregating when the between-donor standard deviation exceeded 5%. A statistical classification framework was built to diagnose cytomegalovirus status from the catalog of TCR beta chain sequences. In a later analysis, TCR nucleotide sequences were compared against IMGT/GENE-DB human TR gene sequences so that V and J genes could be assigned. The TCRdist pipeline was used in a later analysis to assign CDR3 sequences and most-parsimonious VDJ recombination scenarios. In a later analysis, each TCR beta chain was defined by its CDR3 amino acid sequence together with its V-gene family, and reads lacking a unique V-gene family were excluded. In a later analysis, fewer than 600 highly shared, low-generation-probability nucleotide sequences were removed to address suspected cross-contamination and a sequencing artifact. In a later analysis, a clonal expansion index was calculated for each public chain from normalized within-repertoire ranks of inferred template counts. In a later analysis, generation probabilities were computed with a VDJ recombination model fitted to out-of-frame rearrangements, and the resulting probabilities were checked against IGoR. In a later analysis, TCR-TCR, TCR-HLA and TCR-CMV co-occurrence was scored with hypergeometric tests, and a repertoire-size bias correction was applied to TCR pairs. To estimate false discovery rates, a later analysis permuted the HLA or CMV assignments 20 times. A later analysis grouped co-occurring TCRs with DBSCAN, adding TCRdist sequence similarity when clustering within HLA-allele-positive subsets. Repertoires with fewer than 30,000 or more than 120,000 public chains, plus five repertoires with anomalous nucleotide sharing, were excluded from co-occurrence clustering. What TCRdb holds here is the immuneACCESS table cut down to in-frame rearrangements. Part of the clones is not present; checked against another copy, under half of the missing clones reflect an unresolved V gene, and the others are unexplained. V, J and clone size were drawn from that table, and D and trimming were deduced from the DNA. The sample table holds about 170,000 clones. The ten largest clones capture 1% to 1.5% of the sample.

Points the paper makes about the study in general: Most TCR sequences were seen in very few donors, while some public TCRs were found in many individuals. In an earlier analysis of under 600 of the donors, most TCR beta V segments were observed in productive rearrangements about 90% or about 30% of the time, broadly matching IMGT annotations. A total of some 180 TCR beta chains were listed by the study as associated with cytomegalovirus. HLA typing was unavailable for some donors at each locus, so association tests used only the typed subset. Because counts were too low, some 17 rarely observed V segments, including chromosome 9 orphons, were left out of the earlier analysis of approximately 500 of the donors. According to the authors, the approach could potentially be generalized to other disease states and immunological phenotypes. Linkage disequilibrium might explain the correlated functional status among segregating V segments, but an unknown experimental factor could not be excluded. Only TCR beta chains were sequenced in this cohort, and the absence of alpha or paired-chain data limited detectable features. A few of the identified cytomegalovirus-associated TCR beta chains were confirmed in vitro to be specific for cytomegalovirus antigens. When HLA alleles, especially DR and DQ, strongly co-occurred, attributing TCR associations to individual alleles was difficult. According to a later analysis, TCR association rates differed among HLA loci, with DRB1 alleles showing the most associated TCRs and HLA-C alleles showing the fewest. Cytomegalovirus status was reported to be diagnosed by the classifier with high specificity and sensitivity in both the original and validation cohorts. Most CMV-associated TCR beta chains appeared to be HLA-restricted in a later analysis, and the HLA associations seemed to be driven largely by CMV exposure. According to a later analysis, parvovirus B19, influenza, CMV and Epstein-Barr virus appeared linked to several top co-occurrence clusters. Compared with equally common non-associated chains, HLA-associated TCR beta chains in a later analysis were more clonally expanded and had lower generation probabilities. A further reported finding was that TCR beta sequences accurately predicted the HLA-A and HLA-B alleles for most subjects in the first cohort. A group of highly shared sequence variants was considered likely to be a technical artifact of the sequencing pipeline. In a later analysis, 16,951 TCR beta sequences were associated with specific HLA alleles at a false discovery rate of 0.05. Presence/absence analyses assumed roughly uniform sequencing depth across donors, an assumption that may not hold. CMV serostatus was the only immune exposure information available for the cohort. A later genetic analysis reported fewer N-insertions in productive TCRs among donors in an Asian-associated ancestry cluster than the roughly 620-donor mean. Because the 87-base-pair reads could not distinguish some IMGT-functional V segments, including TRBV6-2 and TRBV6-3, those segments were excluded. V-gene and J-gene trimming of TCR beta chains was associated with a missense DCLRE1C variant in a later genetic analysis, and the association was replicated in an independent cohort.

Per the germline V gene, MNHNS is the CDR1 and SASEGT is the CDR2. Spanning cysteine to phenylalanine, the CDR3 consists of 16 amino acids. Of the read, only the CDR3 DNA is kept; its 48 bases are in frame from base 1. V lost 4 bases and J lost 4 bases; the stretch between them is 17 bases long. The sequenced sample was PBMCs. Rearrangement joined TRBV6-1 to TRBJ1-3, with the D gene call left open. The receptor was isolated from a woman aged 60-75 years in good health and CMV-seronegative. The nucleotide sequence is given as TGTGCCAGCAGTGGGTCCGTCAGCCCTAGAGGAAACACCATATATTTT. Its amino acids are CASSGSVSPRGNTIYF.